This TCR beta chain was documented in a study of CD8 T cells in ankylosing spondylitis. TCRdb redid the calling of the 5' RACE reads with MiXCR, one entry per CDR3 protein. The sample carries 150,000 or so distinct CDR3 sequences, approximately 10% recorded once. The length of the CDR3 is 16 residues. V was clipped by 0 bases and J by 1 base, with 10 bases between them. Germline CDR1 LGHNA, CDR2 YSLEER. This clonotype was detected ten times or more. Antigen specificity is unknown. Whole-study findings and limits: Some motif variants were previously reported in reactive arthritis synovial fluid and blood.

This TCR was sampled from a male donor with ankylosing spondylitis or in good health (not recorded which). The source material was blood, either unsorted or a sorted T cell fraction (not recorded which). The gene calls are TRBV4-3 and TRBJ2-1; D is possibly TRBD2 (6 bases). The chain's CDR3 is CASSQESGSSYNEQFF. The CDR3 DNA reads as TGCGCCAGCAGCCAAGAAAGCGGGTCTTCCTACAATGAGCAGTTCTTC.